Included here is one T cell receptor beta chain sequence, with context. This clonotype was observed a handful of times. Its antigen is unknown. No base quality values were provided; no much bigger clone lies one nucleotide off. This sample is drawn from a study of blood T cells in healthy people across ages (dated by TCRdb to 2013 to 2016). The study in broad terms: In model experiments, roughly one uniquely barcoded TCR beta cDNA molecule per two T cells was captured by template switching. The study measured age-related changes in TCR beta repertoire diversity using deep sequencing normalized with unique cDNA molecular identifiers. Two additional independent replicas of 1 million unique cDNA reads from the same blood draw were analyzed for two donors (one aged 18 to 30 and one aged 80 or older). The donors were split into four age groups: young (average about 15 years), middle-aged (39), aged (about 62) and long-lived (more than 80).

The protocol used for the library was 5' RACE. The sequencing machine was an Illumina HiSeq 2500. The second PCR ran for about 7 to 11 cycles and used a J-beta primer mix along with a sample-barcoded 5' primer. Each TCR beta cDNA molecule received a unique molecular identifier from a template-switch 5' adaptor carrying 12 random nucleotides. Each sample yielded at least 2.5 million CDR3-containing paired-end reads. The Mint cDNA synthesis kit, primed by a TRBC-specific oligonucleotide, was used to synthesize first-strand cDNA from all RNA. After uracil-DNA glycosylase treatment, a first 18-cycle PCR used universal primers M1SS and BC2_uni_R on all cDNA. In the original analysis: Each sample was normalized by randomly selecting 1 million high-quality reads, each carrying a distinct molecular identifier. Reads sharing molecular identifiers were discarded rather than binned into consensus sequences. MiTCR, run with a Q25 quality threshold and the strictest error-elimination algorithm, handled CDR3 identification, clonotype clustering and error correction. A nonparametric unseen species model with Euler transformation was used to estimate lower-bound total TCR beta diversity. The public reads were run again by TCRdb, first through fastp at Q25 and then through MiXCR, and only productive beta chains were kept. Rows with a matching CDR3 protein are joined into one entry that keeps the most common DNA and genes. Clone size and V and J calls follow TCRdb, not the original study. This sample comprises 1 million or so distinct CDR3 sequences, under 30% of them detected only once. The ten largest clones capture 0.75% of the sample.

Systemically healthy Caucasian individuals from Russia, approximately 39 in total and aged about 6 to 90 years, were included as donors. Each donor gave 9 to 10 milliliters of peripheral blood, collected into EDTA-treated Vacutainer tubes. Ficoll-Paque density-gradient centrifugation was used to isolate PBMCs, with at least 7 million per sample. Total RNA was extracted from PBMCs with Trizol reagent, with at least 6 micrograms obtained per sample. Naive CD45RAhigh/CD27high T cell percentages were measured by flow cytometry on a PBMC aliquot from every donor. The full study reports these points: Estimates of total diversity based on one million sequenced T cells were regarded as lower bounds and as underestimates. Compared with the aged group, more naive CD4+ T cells, fewer expanded clones and increased TCR diversity were shown by the long-lived group, suggesting age selection. As age increased, observed TCR beta diversity per million T cells dropped in a roughly linear way, and a significant reduction was already evident by age 40. A strong correlation was found between observed TCR beta diversity and the percentage of naive T cells measured by flow cytometry. The CMV infection status of donors was not known, potentially confounding age-related changes in expanded clonotypes. Since profiling was done on bulk unsorted PBMCs, naive and antigen-experienced compartments could not be conclusively compared.

The CDR3 contains 13 residues, cysteine and phenylalanine counted. Only the CDR3 part of the read is kept: 39 bases, read in frame from the first base. Reading the germline V gene gives CDR1 ENHRY and CDR2 SYGVKD. Cut back by 6 bases and 2 bases, the V and J ends lie 10 bases apart. This sample was also put to use in a study of T cells of mothers and their children. Per the second study: Donors were nine systemically healthy Caucasian individuals: three mothers and their six children. cDNA synthesis consumed the entire amount of extracted RNA, loaded at around 1.5 ug RNA in each 15 ul reaction. In the second PCR, the M1S primer added sample barcodes and 2-4 random nucleotides. Over 10 million TCR beta CDR3 reads came from each mother, compared with roughly 2.8 million reads from each child. Thymic selection shapes the output of TCR recombination in a similar way in related and unrelated pairs, and inherited differences have a minor effect. Normalized repertoire overlap in related mother-child pairs was always slightly higher than in unrelated mother-child pairs, but the difference was never significant. No persistent microchimeric T cell clones were detected, at a sensitivity of approximately 90 clones per million clonotypes. To look for features that set related mother-child pairs apart from unrelated individuals, the researchers ran deep NGS to compare the TCR beta repertoires of mothers and children. The mean age was about 37 +/- 4 years for the mothers and about 10 +/- 4 years for the children. After adapter ligation was performed with NEBNext reagents, the libraries were sequenced on an Illumina HiSeq 2000 with 100+100 nt paired-end reads. To prevent cross-contamination, the mother and child libraries were prepared one month apart and sequenced in separate runs. For each donor, somewhere between roughly 500,000 and 2,100,000 distinct TCR beta clonotypes were identified. Naive TCR beta clonotypes were estimated from low-frequency clonotypes matched to each donor's FACS-determined naive share, without sorting.

The rearranged chain carries TRBV10-3 and TRBJ2-5; no confident D gene assignment can be made. The specimen sequenced was blood. The sequence was collected from a girl aged 2-10 years in good health. The encoded CDR3 is CAIRSDVQETQYF. The DNA reads TGTGCCATCAGATCGGACGTACAAGAGACCCAGTACTTC.